This is a list of T cell receptor beta chains from one sample in a study of graft-versus-host responses after intestinal transplantation. Antigens of these TCRs are unknown. Sequenced by immunoSEQ multiplex PCR; TCRdb stores in-frame clones only, minus some. Of approximately 90,000 clones listed, about four fifths are singletons. The specimen was unstimulated CD4+ T cells sorted from spleen or lymph node cells, collected before intestinal transplant. These receptors all come from a human donor who received an intestinal transplant. Each CDR3 is given with its conserved first and last residue. The D gene is left open where the match is weak. Clone size appears in some rows only: once, few, many, or a class for an expanded clone.

D gene,clone size,J gene,V gene,CDR3 length,CDR3 DNA,CDR3 protein
TRBD1,.,TRBJ2-7,TRBV28,15,TGTGCCAGCAGTTTATCGGGGACAGGGGGCGGGGAGCAGTACTTC,CASSLSGTGGGEQYF
.,.,TRBJ2-3,TRBV2,13,TGTGCCAGCAGCCAACAGAGCACAGATACGCAGTATTTT,CASSQQSTDTQYF
.,.,TRBJ2-1,TRBV9,16,TGTGCCAGCAGCGTAAAGGGGGGGGCCTCCTACAATGAGCAGTTCTTC,CASSVKGGASYNEQFF
.,few,TRBJ1-1,TRBV4-1,13,TGCGCCAGCAGCCAAGATCTTCCGACAAAGGCTTTCTTT,CASSQDLPTKAFF
TRBD1,.,TRBJ2-5,TRBV7-6,14,TGTGCCAGCAGCTTAGATCACTATCAGGGGGAGCAGTACTTC,CASSLDHYQGEQYF
.,.,TRBJ1-2,TRBV5-6,12,TGTGCCAGCAGACTCGCCGGGATGGGCTACACCTTC,CASRLAGMGYTF
TRBD1,.,TRBJ2-1,TRBV28,19,TGTGCCAGCAGTTCAACGCCTCTGACAGGGTCGAAGTTATACAATGAGCAGTTCTTC,CASSSTPLTGSKLYNEQFF
.,.,TRBJ2-3,TRBV5-1,14,TGCGCCAGCAGCGTATCAGTTCGCACAGATACGCAGTATTTT,CASSVSVRTDTQYF
TRBD2,.,TRBJ2-1,TRBV4-1,15,TGCGCCAGCAGCCAAACTAGCGGGATCGACGGTGAGCAGTTCTTC,CASSQTSGIDGEQFF
TRBD2,.,TRBJ2-2,TRBV5-1,15,TGCGCCAGCAGCACCCCGGGACTAGCGTGGGGGGAGCTGTTTTTT,CASSTPGLAWGELFF
TRBD1,.,TRBJ1-2,TRBV6-5,15,TGTGCCAGCAGGGGGACAGGGGGCTACTTTTATGGCTACACCTTC,CASRGTGGYFYGYTF
TRBD2,.,TRBJ2-2,TRBV4-2,17,TGTGCCAGCAGCCAAGAAGGCGCGGGAGGGCCTGGCGGGGAGCTGTTTTTT,CASSQEGAGGPGGELFF
.,.,TRBJ1-1,TRBV7-9,14,TGTGCCAGCAGCTATGAGAGGATGAACACTGAAGCTTTCTTT,CASSYERMNTEAFF
TRBD2,.,TRBJ2-5,TRBV2,16,TGTGCCAGCAGTGAAGGGGTGCTAGCGGGGGGGGAGACCCAGTACTTC,CASSEGVLAGGETQYF
TRBD1,.,TRBJ2-2,TRBV19,14,TGTGCCAGTAGAGACAGGGGGAACACCGGGGAGCTGTTTTTT,CASRDRGNTGELFF
.,few,TRBJ1-1,TRBV2,12,TGTGCCAGCAGTGAGCGGAACACTGAAGCTTTCTTT,CASSERNTEAFF
.,.,TRBJ2-5,TRBV28,15,TGTGCCAGCAGTCCCCCACGGCAGGGAAGGGAGACCCAGTACTTC,CASSPPRQGRETQYF
TRBD1,.,TRBJ1-1,TRBV28,13,TGTGCCAGCCACAGACAGGGTGTGGCTGAAGCTTTCTTT,CASHRQGVAEAFF
TRBD1,few,TRBJ1-6,TRBV6-5,13,TGTGCCAGCAGTCCGACAGGGCTTTCACCCCTCCACTTT,CASSPTGLSPLHF
TRBD2,.,TRBJ2-5,TRBV7-2,17,TGTGCCAGCAGCTTAGTACTAGCGGGGGCTCTAGAGGAGACCCAGTACTTC,CASSLVLAGALEETQYF
TRBD1,.,TRBJ2-7,TRBV7-2,13,TGTGCCAGCAGGGAGACAGGGTCCTACGAGCAGTACTTC,CASRETGSYEQYF
.,.,TRBJ2-1,TRBV2,15,TGTGCCAGCAGGGCCGACGGGGGAGCATACAATGAGCAGTTCTTC,CASRADGGAYNEQFF
TRBD2,.,TRBJ2-7,TRBV5-6,16,TGTGCCAGCAGCTCGAAGAGGGGACTAGCGGGATACGAGCAGTACTTC,CASSSKRGLAGYEQYF
TRBD2,.,TRBJ2-3,TRBV4-2,16,TGTGCCAGCAGCCAAGATCGGACTAGCGGATCAGATACGCAGTATTTT,CASSQDRTSGSDTQYF
TRBD2,few,TRBJ2-3,TRBV2,16,TGTGCCAGCAGTGCCCCCGGACTAGCGGGCATAAATACGCAGTATTTT,CASSAPGLAGINTQYF
.,.,TRBJ2-4,TRBV28,15,TGTGCCAGCAGTTTAGAAGCAGGGGTCAAAAACATTCAGTACTTC,CASSLEAGVKNIQYF
TRBD1,.,TRBJ2-7,TRBV14,13,TGTGCCAGCAGCCAAGTGGACAGGGGCGAGCAGTACTTC,CASSQVDRGEQYF
TRBD2,.,TRBJ2-2,TRBV11-2,15,TGTGCCAGCAGCCCTAGCGGGAGTGGCACCGGGGAGCTGTTTTTT,CASSPSGSGTGELFF
TRBD2,.,TRBJ2-5,TRBV6-6,16,TGTGCCAGCCTTGAAACTAGCGGGAGGGCCGAGGAGACCCAGTACTTC,CASLETSGRAEETQYF
TRBD1,.,TRBJ2-7,TRBV19,15,TGTGCCAGTAGCCTCCGGGACAGGGCACACTACGAGCAGTACTTC,CASSLRDRAHYEQYF
.,few,TRBJ1-2,TRBV5-1,15,TGCGCCAGCAGCACCCTGGGGGGTAATGAGGGTGGCTACACCTTC,CASSTLGGNEGGYTF
.,.,TRBJ2-1,TRBV29-1,15,TGCAGCGTTGTCCTACTAGGAGGGTCCCACAATGAGCAGTTCTTC,CSVVLLGGSHNEQFF
.,.,TRBJ1-4,TRBV7-9,13,TGTGCCAGCAGCTTAGCGTCGGGAGTCACACTGTTTTTT,CASSLASGVTLFF
TRBD1,few,TRBJ2-7,TRBV7-9,15,TGTGCCAGCAGCCTACAGGGGGTTCTGCCCTACGAGCAGTACTTC,CASSLQGVLPYEQYF
.,.,TRBJ2-3,TRBV4-1,15,TGCGCCAGCAGCCAAGAGTACTCCCGCACAGATACGCAGTATTTT,CASSQEYSRTDTQYF
TRBD1,.,TRBJ1-5,TRBV19,16,TGTGCCAGCACTGAGACAGGGGTGTTTGGCAATCAGCCCCAGCATTTT,CASTETGVFGNQPQHF
.,.,TRBJ2-2,TRBV30,13,TGTGCCTGTGCTAGGGACATTTCCGGGGAGCTGTTTTTT,CACARDISGELFF
.,.,TRBJ2-7,TRBV6-6,14,TGTGCCAGCAGTCGACCGGGACACTTCTACGAGCAGTACTTC,CASSRPGHFYEQYF
.,.,TRBJ1-5,TRBV28,15,TGTGCCAGCAGTTTTCCCGACAAGAAAAATCAGCCCCAGCATTTT,CASSFPDKKNQPQHF
.,.,TRBJ2-3,TRBV5-4,14,TGTGCCAGCAGCTCTTACAGGAATATCGATACGCAGTATTTT,CASSSYRNIDTQYF
TRBD1,.,TRBJ2-7,TRBV30,11,TGTGCCTGGGGTGACAGGGACCAGCAGTACTTC,CAWGDRDQQYF
.,.,TRBJ1-1,TRBV19,15,TGTGCCAGTAGTATAGGGACCCGTGGGGCCTTTGAAGCTTTCTTT,CASSIGTRGAFEAFF
TRBD1,.,TRBJ2-5,TRBV7-8,14,TGTGCCAGCAGCGAAACAGGGGGCGGAGAGACCCAGTACTTC,CASSETGGGETQYF
TRBD2,.,TRBJ2-7,TRBV6-5,14,TGTGCCAGCAGCCTAAGGACTAGCGGCTACGAGCAGTACTTC,CASSLRTSGYEQYF
TRBD1,.,TRBJ2-7,TRBV6-1,15,TGTGCCAGCAGTGCCCCGGGACAGGGGACATACGAGCAGTACTTC,CASSAPGQGTYEQYF
.,.,TRBJ2-3,TRBV6-1,15,TGTGCCAGCAGGCGAGGGGTTGGGGTACAGGGTACGCAGTATTTT,CASRRGVGVQGTQYF
.,.,TRBJ2-2,TRBV29-1,13,TGCAGCGTAGGGGCCCAGGTGGCCGGGGAGCTGTTTTTT,CSVGAQVAGELFF
.,.,TRBJ1-4,TRBV4-2,16,TGTGCCAGCAGCCAAGATTGGGCCAGGCGTAATGAAAAACTGTTTTTT,CASSQDWARRNEKLFF